These T cell receptor beta chains were read from a single sample in a study of beta chain features in type 1 diabetes. Sequencing was performed with immunoSEQ multiplex PCR; in TCRdb, only in-frame clones are kept and a portion is missing. The table shows 400,000 or so clones, with around 10% occurring only once. Sequenced material: central memory CD4+ T cells from blood. The receptor source for this set is a man aged 30 to 39 with type 1 diabetes. Both conserved end residues are part of each CDR3. The order of the fields is D gene, V gene, clone size, J gene, CDR3 protein, CDR3 DNA. D genes are given only for firm matches. Where a row states a size, it is once, few, many or the class of an expanded clone; other rows omit it.

TRBD2,TRBV10-3,-,TRBJ2-2,CAISEPSGGRGGEPFF,TGTGCCATCAGTGAGCCCAGCGGGGGCCGCGGCGGGGAGCCGTTTTTT
-,TRBV2,many,TRBJ2-7,CASRDRLTGETHEQYF,TGTGCCAGCAGGGATCGTTTGACGGGAGAGACCCACGAGCAGTACTTC
-,TRBV7-8,many,TRBJ1-3,CASSFRGWGNTIYF,TGTGCCAGCAGCTTTAGAGGGTGGGGAAACACCATATATTTT
TRBD1,TRBV19,few,TRBJ1-5,CASTPAEGQFNQPQHF,TGTGCCAGTACACCCGCCGAGGGACAGTTCAATCAGCCCCAGCATTTT
TRBD2,TRBV25-1,few,TRBJ2-1,CASSGNSGNLREQFF,TGTGCCAGCAGTGGTAACAGCGGGAATTTGCGCGAGCAGTTCTTC
TRBD2,TRBV5-4,few,TRBJ2-2,CASSQTSGGAGELFF,TGTGCCAGCAGCCAGACTAGCGGCGGGGCCGGGGAGCTGTTTTTT
-,TRBV9,few,TRBJ2-2,CASTLRGENTGELFF,TGTGCCAGCACCTTGAGAGGAGAGAACACCGGGGAGCTGTTTTTT
TRBD1,TRBV5-1,few,TRBJ1-2,CASSLVGQGKLYGYTF,TGCGCCAGCAGCTTGGTAGGACAGGGAAAACTTTATGGCTACACCTTC
-,TRBV6-6,many,TRBJ2-1,CASRAQGYEQFF,TGTGCCAGCAGGGCACAGGGTTATGAGCAGTTCTTC
TRBD1,TRBV29-1,-,TRBJ1-4,CSVVKLTGATNEKLFF,TGCAGCGTCGTCAAATTGACAGGGGCAACTAATGAAAAACTGTTTTTT
-,TRBV11-2,few,TRBJ2-1,CASSLGGVDNEQFF,TGTGCCAGCAGCTTAGGAGGGGTCGACAATGAGCAGTTCTTC
-,TRBV7-8,-,TRBJ1-2,CASSLDEGDYGYTF,TGTGCCAGCAGCTTAGACGAAGGAGACTATGGCTACACCTTC
-,TRBV29-1,-,TRBJ1-2,CSVEGNDGYTF,TGCAGCGTCGAGGGGAATGATGGCTACACCTTC
TRBD1,TRBV18,few,TRBJ1-5,CASSPPTGGINQPQHF,TGTGCCAGCTCACCTCCGACAGGGGGAATAAATCAGCCCCAGCATTTT
-,TRBV10-3,many,TRBJ2-2,CAISERGTGELFF,TGTGCCATCAGTGAGCGTGGAACCGGGGAGCTGTTTTTT
-,TRBV18,few,TRBJ2-2,CASSPRRRDTGELFF,TGTGCCAGCTCACCCAGACGGAGGGACACCGGGGAGCTGTTTTTT
-,TRBV4-3,-,TRBJ2-6,CASSHDTSGANVLTF,TGCGCCAGCAGCCACGACACCTCTGGGGCCAACGTCCTGACTTTC
TRBD1,TRBV28,-,TRBJ2-1,CASSWDRSSYNEQFF,TGTGCCAGCAGTTGGGACAGGAGCTCCTACAATGAGCAGTTCTTC
-,TRBV6-1,few,TRBJ2-7,CASMGPGYEQYF,TGTGCCAGCATGGGACCTGGCTACGAGCAGTACTTC
-,TRBV15,many,TRBJ1-5,CATSRAGIGTQPQHF,TGTGCCACCAGCAGAGCCGGGATTGGCACTCAGCCCCAGCATTTT
TRBD1,TRBV7-2,few,TRBJ2-7,CASSSQGTGSYEQYF,TGTGCCAGCAGCTCCCAGGGGACAGGGTCTTACGAGCAGTACTTC
TRBD1,TRBV5-1,few,TRBJ1-1,CASSLGTGSIEAFF,TGCGCCAGCAGCTTGGGGACAGGGAGTATTGAAGCTTTCTTT
TRBD1,TRBV28,-,TRBJ1-4,CAIRAGTGYNEKLFF,TGTGCCATACGAGCCGGGACAGGGTATAATGAAAAACTGTTTTTT
-,TRBV7-9,few,TRBJ1-3,CASSSPKTASSGNTIYF,TGTGCCAGCAGCTCCCCTAAGACAGCGAGCTCTGGAAACACCATATATTTT
-,TRBV5-1,few,TRBJ2-1,CASSLQRNEQFF,TGCGCCAGCAGCTTACAGAGAAATGAGCAGTTCTTC
-,TRBV4-1,few,TRBJ2-1,CASSQAGTLSSDGFF,TGCGCCAGCAGCCAGGCCGGGACCCTTTCTTCCGATGGGTTCTTC
-,TRBV13,-,TRBJ1-1,CASRPWGYTEAFF,TGTGCCAGCAGACCCTGGGGTTACACTGAAGCTTTCTTT
-,TRBV11-2,-,TRBJ2-2,CASRPGQWDFTGELFF,TGTGCCAGCAGACCGGGACAGTGGGACTTCACCGGGGAGCTGTTTTTT